The TCR beta chain described here comes from a study of cytomegalovirus exposure and HLA in healthy donors. The primer mix had 60 Vbeta and 13 Jbeta primers. Data came from immunoSEQ multiplex PCR; TCRdb stores just in-frame clones and leaves some out. The sample table includes about 58,000 clones. Regarding this clone: Antigen unknown. One end of the junction does not line up with germline, which may come from a read error.

Study results and limitations: A link between a missense DCLRE1C variant and TCR beta V- and J-gene trimming emerged from a later analysis. Later analysis reportedly placed an Asian-associated ancestry cluster below the roughly 640-donor mean in N-insertions. In all likelihood, a cluster of highly shared sequence variants was a sequencing artifact. Near-uniform donor sequencing depth was presumed by presence/absence analyses.

The CDR3 spans 15 residues. Germline-derived CDR1 and CDR2 are LNHDA and SQIVND (reference sequence). J is TRBJ2-5 and V is TRBV19, with TRBD1 identical over 7 bases. The TCR originated in a male donor in good health and CMV-seronegative. Input material: PBMCs. In DNA form, the CDR3 reads TGTGCCAGTAGTACCCGGGACAGTAGAAGGGAGAACCAGTACTTC. Its translation: CASSTRDSRRENQYF.